Listed below are T cell receptor beta chains from one sample, sequenced in a study of memory CD8 T cells in hepatitis C reinfection. The assay was immunoSEQ multiplex PCR, and TCRdb's table has in-frame clones only and misses some. The data show under 60,000 clones, with approximately 89% seen just once and roughly 1% held by the top ten. Sequencing was performed on naive CD8+ T cells sorted from blood. Every receptor here comes from a man younger than 30 with hepatitis C virus infection. Both conserved end residues are part of each CDR3. Fields, in order: D gene, V gene, clone size, J gene, CDR3 protein, CDR3 DNA. A D gene is named only where the DNA matches it firmly. Rows give clone size only sometimes, using once, few, many, or a class for an expanded clone.

d_gene: NA
v_gene: TRBV7-9
abundance: NA
j_gene: TRBJ1-5
CDR3aa: CASSLPGSQPQHF
CDR3nt: TGTGCCAGCAGCTTACCCGGGAGTCAGCCCCAGCATTTT

d_gene: NA
v_gene: TRBV5-1
abundance: NA
j_gene: TRBJ1-2
CDR3aa: CASSLQGNYGYTF
CDR3nt: TGCGCCAGCAGCTTGCAGGGAAACTATGGCTACACCTTC

d_gene: TRBD1
v_gene: TRBV7-9
abundance: once
j_gene: TRBJ2-3
CDR3aa: CASSAAGTGYPVEYF
CDR3nt: TGTGCCAGCAGCGCGGCCGGGACAGGGTATCCAGTCGAGTATTTT

d_gene: TRBD2
v_gene: TRBV7-9
abundance: NA
j_gene: TRBJ2-2
CDR3aa: CASRQLAANGGTGELFF
CDR3nt: TGTGCCAGCAGGCAACTAGCGGCTAACGGCGGGACCGGGGAGCTGTTTTTT

d_gene: TRBD2
v_gene: TRBV4-1
abundance: few
j_gene: TRBJ2-1
CDR3aa: CASSQVQREDSNEQFF
CDR3nt: TGCGCCAGCAGCCAAGTTCAGCGGGAGGACTCCAATGAGCAGTTCTTC

d_gene: NA
v_gene: TRBV11-2
abundance: NA
j_gene: TRBJ2-1
CDR3aa: CASSLTGYNEQFF
CDR3nt: TGTGCCAGCAGCTTAACAGGGTACAATGAGCAGTTCTTC

d_gene: TRBD1
v_gene: TRBV5-1
abundance: NA
j_gene: TRBJ1-2
CDR3aa: CASSLGQGARGYTF
CDR3nt: TGCGCCAGCAGCTTGGGACAGGGGGCGCGTGGCTACACCTTC

d_gene: NA
v_gene: TRBV27
abundance: NA
j_gene: TRBJ2-2
CDR3aa: CASSFSGAGELFF
CDR3nt: TGTGCCAGCAGTTTCTCAGGGGCCGGGGAGCTGTTTTTT

d_gene: NA
v_gene: TRBV5-4
abundance: NA
j_gene: TRBJ2-3
CDR3aa: CASSWEAPSTDTQYF
CDR3nt: TGTGCCAGCAGCTGGGAGGCGCCTAGCACAGATACGCAGTATTTT

d_gene: NA
v_gene: TRBV2
abundance: NA
j_gene: TRBJ2-2
CDR3aa: CASSLEGSRNTGELFF
CDR3nt: TGTGCCAGCAGCTTAGAAGGTAGCAGGAACACCGGGGAGCTGTTTTTT

d_gene: TRBD1
v_gene: TRBV19
abundance: NA
j_gene: TRBJ2-7
CDR3aa: CASSIVGQSTGEQYF
CDR3nt: TGTGCCAGTAGTATAGTGGGACAGTCGACTGGGGAGCAGTACTTC

d_gene: NA
v_gene: TRBV7-9
abundance: NA
j_gene: TRBJ1-5
CDR3aa: CASSSNNQPQHF
CDR3nt: TGTGCCAGCAGCTCCAACAATCAGCCCCAGCATTTT

d_gene: NA
v_gene: TRBV7-9
abundance: NA
j_gene: TRBJ2-7
CDR3aa: CASSLAGDFEQYF
CDR3nt: TGTGCCAGCAGCTTAGCGGGGGACTTCGAGCAGTACTTC